What follows are 30 T cell receptor beta chains derived from one specimen sequenced in a study of T cells after yellow fever vaccination. TCRdb reprocessed the 5' RACE reads via MiXCR and lists one record per CDR3 protein. The sample includes hundreds of thousands of distinct CDR3 sequences, 3.6% of them seen just once. Here the sequenced sample was PBMCs, taken on the day of the yellow fever booster vaccination. These receptors were collected from a man aged 18 to 35 who received the YFV17D yellow fever vaccine.

This clonotype occurred many times. The V and J genes are TRBV21-1 and TRBJ2-4; TRBD2 is the table's D call and was not checked against the DNA. TRBV21-1 is noted as a pseudogene. The CDR3 is 20 residues long. CDR3 protein: CASNTGGTGVVLIAKNIQYF. The CDR3 DNA sequence: TGTGCCAGCAACACAGGGGGCACTGGGGTAGTCCTAATAGCCAAAAACATTCAGTACTTC.

In its sample, this clonotype was seen many times. The CDR3 nucleotides read TGTGCCAGCAGCGTCGGACTAGCGGGGGGCAATGAGCAGTTCTTC. It yields the protein CASSVGLAGGNEQFF. The V and J genes are TRBV9 and TRBJ2-1; 14 nucleotides align to TRBD2. The V and J ends lost 2 bases and 6 bases, in that order; junction bases with no gene match: 1. This CDR3 spans 15 amino acids. The germline CDR1 and CDR2 sequences are SGDLS and YYNGEE.

This clonotype was seen many times. V usage is TRBV15 and J usage is TRBJ1-2; 8 nucleotides agree with TRBD1. Losses at the gene ends were 3 bases for V and 6 bases for J; bases not matched to a gene: 6. Germline CDR1 is LNHNV and CDR2 is YYDKDF (reference sequence). This CDR3 region has 14 residues. In DNA, the CDR3 is TGTGCCACCAGCAGCCGCAGGGGGCCGAATGGCTACACCTTC. It encodes CATSSRRGPNGYTF.

The chain joins TRBV20-1 to TRBJ2-5; D not certain. The CDR3 loop spans 12 amino acids. The ends were cut back, 4 bases at V and 0 bases at J, with 6 bases in the middle. Germline V lookup: CDR1 DFQATT, CDR2 SNEGSKA (reference sequence). As DNA, the CDR3 is TGCAGTGCTAAAAGTTACCAAGAGACCCAGTACTTC. This sequence encodes CSAKSYQETQYF.

This clonotype was seen ten or more times. V and J are TRBV5-6 and TRBJ1-5, with 7 bases identical to TRBD1. The trim removed 1 base at V and 5 bases at J, leaving 6 bases unmatched. Germline V CDR1 and CDR2: SGHDT, YYEEEE. The CDR3 is 15 amino acids. For the CDR3, the DNA is TGTGCCAGCAGCTTGAGGACAGGTTACGATCAGCCCCAGCATTTT. This gives the protein CASSLRTGYDQPQHF.

The rearrangement joins TRBV20-1 to TRBJ2-3, with 10 nucleotides matching TRBD2. Trimming removed 0 bases from V and 0 bases from J; junction bases left unmatched: 9. CDR3 length: 18 residues. The germline V gene encodes CDR1 DFQATT and CDR2 SNEGSKA (reference sequence). CDR3 DNA sequence: TGCAGTGCTAGAGATCTAGCTAGCGGGGGCCTAAGCACAGATACGCAGTATTTT. Translating gives CSARDLASGGLSTDTQYF.

This clonotype was observed at least ten times. The chain combines TRBV7-2 with TRBJ2-7, with 8 bases matching TRBD1. The CDR3 runs to 15 residues. After removal of 1 base from V and 6 bases from J, the junction contained 8 bases not matched to a gene. Germline CDR1 is SGHTA and CDR2 is FQGNSA. CDR3 DNA sequence: TGTGCCAGCAGCTTAGATTCAGGGGGCGTTTTCGAGCAGTACTTC. It is translated as CASSLDSGGVFEQYF.

In its sample, this clonotype was seen a few times. The J gene is TRBJ1-6, the V gene TRBV5-6; D might be TRBD1 (5 bases). V was trimmed by 2 bases and J by 8 bases, leaving 11 bases between them. CDR1 is SGHDT and CDR2 is YYEEEE in the germline V gene. This CDR3 is built from 14 residues. CDR3 amino acids: CASSFIQGDSPLHF. The CDR3 DNA sequence: TGTGCCAGCAGCTTTATCCAGGGTGATTCACCCCTCCACTTT.

The V and J genes are TRBV12-3 or TRBV12-4 and TRBJ1-1, with D maybe TRBD1 (6 bases). Trimming stripped 6 bases from V and 0 bases from J, with 11 bases between. The CDR3 contains 14 residues. CDR3 in amino acids: CASRTGHMNTEAFF. For the CDR3, the DNA is TGTGCCAGCAGAACGGGACACATGAACACTGAAGCTTTCTTT.

Many counts were recorded for this clonotype. The genes are TRBV7-2 and TRBJ2-2; 11 bases are shared with TRBD1. Germline trimming cut 3 bases from V and 5 bases from J; bases unmatched to any gene: 2. The CDR3 has 15 amino acids. The germline V gene encodes CDR1 SGHTA and CDR2 FQGNSA. The DNA for the CDR3 is TGTGCCAGCAGCTTTGGACAGGGGGCTACCGGGGAGCTGTTTTTT. This encodes CASSFGQGATGELFF.

In its sample, this clonotype was seen many times. The genes are TRBV7-2 and TRBJ2-5, with TRBD2 as a possible D gene (6 bases). From germline, CDR1 is SGHTA and CDR2 FQGNSA. The CDR3 loop spans 15 amino acids. V was shortened by 1 base and J by 4 bases, with 13 bases between the two germline ends. The CDR3 DNA follows: TGTGCCAGCAGCTTAGAGGCTAGCGTACCAGAGACCCAGTACTTC. Translation: CASSLEASVPETQYF.

The chain links TRBV2 to TRBJ2-7, with D maybe TRBD1 (5 bases). The length of the CDR3 is 14 residues. V gave up 6 bases and J gave up 0 bases, with 12 bases separating them. Germline values: CDR1 SNHLY, CDR2 FYNNEI. CDR3 in DNA: TGTGCCAGCAGCGACAGCGCTCCCTCCTACGAGCAGTACGTC. Protein sequence: CASSDSAPSYEQYV.

This clonotype was detected a few times. This chain connects TRBV5-4 to TRBJ1-1; 9 bases are a match to TRBD1. With V trimmed by 5 bases and J by 3 bases, 11 bases remained unmatched. CDR3 length equals 16 residues. CDR1 SGHNT and CDR2 YYREEE come from the germline V gene (reference sequence). CDR3 protein: CASRLSVTGGYTEAFF. CDR3 in DNA: TGTGCCAGCAGACTATCGGTGACAGGGGGTTACACTGAAGCTTTCTTT.

This clonotype appeared a few times. The chain carries TRBV6-5 and TRBJ2-3; perhaps TRBD1 as D (5 bases). Germline values: CDR1 MNHEY, CDR2 SVGAGI. This CDR3 region has 15 residues. The ends were cut back, 6 bases at V and 8 bases at J, with 21 bases in the middle. DNA of the CDR3: TGTGCCAGCAGCCCCGGACACGGATTAGTTCTTACGCAGTATTTT. The encoded protein is CASSPGHGLVLTQYF.

This clonotype showed up just a few times. The gene calls are TRBV15 and TRBJ2-5; D is perhaps TRBD1 (6 bases). Germline assignment: CDR1 LNHNV and CDR2 YYDKDF (reference sequence). The V gene lost 1 base and the J gene lost 2 bases, with 8 bases spanning the gap. CDR3 length equals 14 residues. CDR3 in amino acids: CATSRAGAQETQYF. CDR3 DNA: TGTGCCACCAGCAGAGCAGGGGCTCAAGAGACCCAGTACTTC. The entire variable domain, with the rest obtained from reference TRBV15 and TRBJ2-5, is as follows: DAMVIQNPRYQVTQFGKPVTLSCSQTLNHNVMYWYQQKSSQAPKLLFHYYDKDFNNEADTPDNFQSRRPNTSFCFLDIRSPGLGDTAMYLCATSRAGAQETQYFGPGTRLLVL.

In its sample, this clonotype was seen many times. V is TRBV9 and J is TRBJ2-2; D is possibly TRBD1 (5 bases). Germline V CDR1 and CDR2: SGDLS, YYNGEE. This CDR3 is 16 amino acids long. The V gene lost 0 bases and the J gene lost 0 bases, with 9 bases spanning the gap. The CDR3 loop is CASSVDWTPNTGELFF. The CDR3 DNA follows: TGTGCCAGCAGCGTAGATTGGACACCGAACACCGGGGAGCTGTTTTTT.

In this sample, this clonotype turned up many times. The chain employs TRBV20-1 and TRBJ1-1; D may be TRBD1 (6 bases). Germline V lookup: CDR1 DFQATT, CDR2 SNEGSKA (reference sequence). With 3 bases removed from V and 5 bases from J, the gap between germline ends came to 13 bases. This CDR3 has 13 residues. The CDR3, as DNA: TGCAGTGCTAGGACAGGCCTTTGGACTGAAGCTTTCTTT. This codes for CSARTGLWTEAFF.

This clonotype was counted at least ten times. The rearrangement joins TRBV20-1 to TRBJ2-1, with 14 bases that match TRBD2. There are 14 residues in the CDR3. The J segment lost 8 bases and the V segment lost 5 bases, leaving 5 bases of the junction unmatched. CDR1 is DFQATT and CDR2 is SNEGSKA in the germline V gene (reference sequence). CDR3 sequence reads: CSAPGTSGGHEQFF. In nucleotides, the CDR3 is TGCAGTGCTCCCGGGACTAGCGGGGGTCATGAGCAGTTCTTC.

The table lists this clonotype with many counts. The chain recombines TRBV7-7 with TRBJ2-5, with a possible D match to TRBD2 (6 bases). The CDR3 totals 13 residues. Germline CDR1 is SSHAT and CDR2 is FNYEAQ (reference sequence). Trimming left V 2 bases short and J 5 bases short, with 9 bases between. CDR3 amino acids: CASSLWGRETQYF. The CDR3 DNA is TGTGCCAGCAGCTTATGGGGGAGGGAGACCCAGTACTTC.

The genes are TRBV4-2 and TRBJ2-2, with TRBD2 matching 7 bases. The CDR3 has 16 residues. The trim removed 0 bases at V and 1 base at J, leaving 2 bases unmatched. Germline CDR1 is LGHNA and CDR2 is YNFKEQ. CDR3 sequence (DNA): TGTGCCAGCAGCCAAGAAGGGAGGGAGAACACCGGGGAGCTGTTTTTT. It encodes CASSQEGRENTGELFF.

This clonotype was seen a few times. The gene calls are TRBV12-3 or TRBV12-4 and TRBJ2-3; D gene ambiguous. The CDR3 runs 14 residues. V was pared by 3 bases and J by 0 bases, with 7 bases between. The DNA for the CDR3 is TGTGCCAGCAGTTTCTTTGCTAGCACAGATACGCAGTATTTT. It codes for CASSFFASTDTQYF.

At least ten counts were recorded for this clonotype. This chain joins TRBV5-1 and TRBJ2-3; unclear D gene. The CDR3 sequence is 14 residues long. V lost 1 base to trimming and J lost 4 bases, with 10 bases between them. Germline-derived CDR1 and CDR2 are SGHRS and YFSETQ. The CDR3 protein is CASSLRVGSDTQYF. The CDR3 DNA reads TGCGCCAGCAGCTTGAGAGTAGGGTCAGATACGCAGTATTTT.

This clonotype was counted at least ten times. The genes are TRBV29-1 and TRBJ2-7; tentatively, D is TRBD1 or TRBD2 (5 bases each). The germline CDR1 and CDR2 sequences are SQVTM and ANQGSEA. V was clipped by 5 bases and J by 4 bases, with 12 bases between them. The CDR3 spans 12 residues. CDR3 sequence reads: CSVTRDGYEQYF. The CDR3 nucleotides read TGCAGCGTTACCAGGGACGGATACGAGCAGTACTTC.

This clonotype was counted between two and nine times. The chain recombines TRBV25-1 with TRBJ2-6; D may be TRBD1 (6 bases). V gave up 11 bases and J gave up 2 bases, with 19 bases separating them. CDR3 length equals 16 residues. The germline V gene encodes CDR1 MGHDK and CDR2 SYGVNS. The CDR3 DNA sequence: TGTGCCGCAGGGGCCAGGGTCCTTGCTGGGGCCAACGTCCTGACTTTC. Its translation: CAAGARVLAGANVLTF. Full variable domain (outside the CDR3, taken from reference TRBV25-1 and TRBJ2-6): EADIYQTPRYLVIGTGKKITLECSQTMGHDKMYWYQQDPGMELHLIHYSYGVNSTEKGDLSSESTVSRIRTEHFPLTLESARPSHTSQYLCAAGARVLAGANVLTFGAGSRLTVL.

This clonotype was observed many times. J is TRBJ2-7 and V is TRBV4-1; a possible D gene is TRBD1 (6 bases). There are 16 residues in the CDR3. The germline V gene has CDR1 MGHRA and CDR2 YSYEKL. V was pared by 4 bases and J by 3 bases, with 19 bases between. The CDR3 loop reads CASSPLGQSPYYEQYF. Written as DNA, the CDR3 is TGCGCCAGCAGCCCCCTAGGACAGTCTCCCTACTACGAGCAGTACTTC.

At least ten counts were recorded for this clonotype. The chain has TRBV7-6 and TRBJ1-1, with D perhaps TRBD1 (5 bases). Germline V gene sequence: CDR1 SGHVS, CDR2 FNYEAQ. V was shortened by 4 bases and J by 0 bases, with 18 bases between the two germline ends. The CDR3 is 17 residues long. Here the CDR3 reads CASSYRSTVLMNTEAFF. The CDR3 nucleotides read TGTGCCAGCAGCTACAGATCGACAGTCTTGATGAACACTGAAGCTTTCTTT. The full variable domain, rest sourced from reference TRBV7-6 and TRBJ1-1, is GAGVSQSPRYKVTKRGQDVALRCDPISGHVSLYWYRQALGQGPEFLTYFNYEAQQDKSGLPNDRFSAERPEGSISTLTIQRTEQRDSAMYRCASSYRSTVLMNTEAFFGQGTRLTVV.

This clonotype was seen ten or more times. The chain has TRBV20-1 and TRBJ1-5, with TRBD1 matching 8 bases. The V gene's germline CDR1 is DFQATT and CDR2 SNEGSKA (reference sequence). Trimming took 2 bases from V and 3 from J; bases not matched to a gene: 12. The CDR3 runs 17 residues. CDR3 region: CSARRPMRTGLNQPQHF. The CDR3 nucleotides read TGCAGTGCTAGAAGACCGATGAGGACAGGGCTCAATCAGCCCCAGCATTTT.

This clonotype was seen a handful of times. The chain joins TRBV7-9 to TRBJ1-2, with D perhaps TRBD1 (5 bases). V was clipped by 5 bases and J by 0 bases, with 10 bases between them. The CDR3 is 14 amino acids. Germline assignment: CDR1 SEHNR and CDR2 FQNEAQ (reference sequence). CDR3 in DNA: TGTGCCAGCAGCGACACAGGAGCTAACTATGGCTACACCTTC. It specifies CASSDTGANYGYTF.

Ten or more counts support this clonotype. This chain connects TRBV12-3 or TRBV12-4 to TRBJ1-2, with 7 bases matching TRBD1. The length of the CDR3 is 14 residues. Trimming removed 5 bases from V and 5 bases from J; junction bases left unmatched: 8. The CDR3 here is CASSPQDRLYGYTF. DNA for the CDR3: TGTGCCAGCAGTCCTCAGGACAGGTTATATGGCTACACCTTC.

The chain combines TRBV5-6 with TRBJ2-7; D is possibly TRBD1 (6 bases). Germline loops: CDR1 SGHDT, CDR2 YYEEEE. The V and J ends lost 0 bases and 2 bases respectively, with 9 bases between them. The length of the CDR3 is 14 residues. CDR3 DNA sequence: TGTGCCAGCAGCTTGGTGACAGGAGCCTACGAGCAGTACGTC. This encodes CASSLVTGAYEQYV.